This T cell receptor (beta chain) was identified in a study of OX40 agonist ivuxolimab in advanced cancers. Study-level points and caveats: Researchers report that CD8+ T cells had, on average, more expanded clones than CD4+.

CDR3 length equals 15 residues. Germline CDR1 reads MNHNS; CDR2 reads SASEGT. The V and J ends lost 3 bases and 6 bases respectively, with 16 bases between them. Comments on this clone: Its target is not known.

Assay used: immunoSEQ multiplex PCR; TCRdb lists only in-frame clones, some missing. The sample lists fewer than 70,000 clones, less than 85% occurring once. The V and J genes are TRBV6-1 and TRBJ2-3; weak D call: TRBD1 (5 bases). This TCR derives from an adult with an advanced solid tumor such as melanoma, head and neck, liver or kidney cancer. The sample in question was CD4+ or CD8+ T cells sorted from blood, obtained in a trial of the OX40 agonist ivuxolimab. CDR3 sequence reads: CASSEVTTGTDTQYF. The CDR3 bases are TGTGCCAGCAGTGAGGTTACCACAGGTACGGATACGCAGTATTTT.